Sequencing of this T cell receptor beta chain was carried out in a study of blood T cell repertoires in COVID-19. Turning to the study itself: There were acute and convalescent COVID-19 samples, and they came from the United States, Italy and Spain.

Adults between roughly 18 and 89 years of age took part from 24 US areas. For recovered donors of Cohort 3, there were two negative PCRs, clearance, or symptom resolution. The trim removed 6 bases at V and 1 base at J, leaving 12 bases unmatched. The CDR3 is 17 amino acids. Germline loops: CDR1 MNHEY, CDR2 SMNVEV (reference sequence). Authors' data handling: Reference gene primers were amplified, and this amplification served to estimate nucleated cell counts. Clones were read by immunoSEQ multiplex PCR, and TCRdb kept only the in-frame ones, dropping some. D and trimming come from the DNA, and the V and J calls and clone size come from that table. The data show more than 200,000 clones, around nine tenths seen once.

This chain joins TRBV27 and TRBJ1-5; 7 bases are a match to TRBD1. The clonotype originates from a woman between 45 and 65 years old who had recovered from COVID-19. The sequencing input was PBMCs or T cells enriched from blood (not recorded which). The CDR3 sequence: CASRPKLGQQSNQPQHF. Here the CDR3 DNA reads TGTGCCAGCAGACCTAAATTGGGACAGCAGAGCAATCAGCCCCAGCATTTT.